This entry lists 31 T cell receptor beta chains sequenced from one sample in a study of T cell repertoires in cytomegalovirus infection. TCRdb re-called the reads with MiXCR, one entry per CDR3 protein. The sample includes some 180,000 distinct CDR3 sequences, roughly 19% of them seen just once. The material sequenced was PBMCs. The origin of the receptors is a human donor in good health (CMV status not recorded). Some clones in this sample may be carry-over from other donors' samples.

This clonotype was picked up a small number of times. The CDR3 loop reads CASSQTSDQETQYF. The CDR3 DNA is TGTGCCAGCAGCCAGACTAGCGACCAAGAGACCCAGTACTTC. This rearrangement joins TRBV7-9 to TRBJ2-5, with 8 bases lining up with TRBD2. This CDR3 contains 14 residues. The V gene's germline CDR1 is SEHNR and CDR2 FQNEAQ (reference sequence). J was trimmed by 0 bases and V by 5 bases; bases with no gene match: 2.

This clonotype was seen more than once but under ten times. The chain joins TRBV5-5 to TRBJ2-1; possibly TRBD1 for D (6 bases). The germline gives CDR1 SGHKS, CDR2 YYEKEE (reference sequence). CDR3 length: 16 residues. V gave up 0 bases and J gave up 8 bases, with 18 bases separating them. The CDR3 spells CASSLVLRPGDYEQFF. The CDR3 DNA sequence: TGTGCCAGCAGCTTGGTACTGCGGCCAGGGGATTATGAGCAGTTCTTC.

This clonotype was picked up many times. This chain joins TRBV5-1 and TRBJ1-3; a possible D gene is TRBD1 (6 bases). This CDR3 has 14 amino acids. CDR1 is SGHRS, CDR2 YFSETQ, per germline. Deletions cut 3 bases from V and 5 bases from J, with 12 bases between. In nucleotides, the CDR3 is TGCGCCAGCAGCTCAACCGGACAGAGAAACACCATATATTTT. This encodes CASSSTGQRNTIYF.

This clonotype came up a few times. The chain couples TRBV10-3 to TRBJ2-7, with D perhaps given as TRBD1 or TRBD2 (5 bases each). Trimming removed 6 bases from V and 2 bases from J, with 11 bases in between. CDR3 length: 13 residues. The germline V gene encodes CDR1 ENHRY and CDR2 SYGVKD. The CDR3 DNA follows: TGTGCCATCAGGAGGGACGGGACCTACGAGCAGTACTTC. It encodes CAIRRDGTYEQYF.

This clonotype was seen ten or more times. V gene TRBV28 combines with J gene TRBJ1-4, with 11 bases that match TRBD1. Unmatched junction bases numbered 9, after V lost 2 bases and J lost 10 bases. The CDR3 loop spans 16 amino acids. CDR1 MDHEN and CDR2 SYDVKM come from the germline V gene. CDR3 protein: CASSLLTGTGGGKLFF. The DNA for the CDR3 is TGTGCCAGCAGTTTACTAACCGGGACAGGGGGTGGAAAACTGTTTTTT.

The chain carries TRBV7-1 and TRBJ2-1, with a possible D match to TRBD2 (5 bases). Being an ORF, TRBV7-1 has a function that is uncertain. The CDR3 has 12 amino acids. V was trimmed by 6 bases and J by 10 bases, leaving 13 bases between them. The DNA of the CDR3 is TGTGCCAGCAGTCCGGAGACGGGAGAGCAGTTCTTC. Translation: CASSPETGEQFF.

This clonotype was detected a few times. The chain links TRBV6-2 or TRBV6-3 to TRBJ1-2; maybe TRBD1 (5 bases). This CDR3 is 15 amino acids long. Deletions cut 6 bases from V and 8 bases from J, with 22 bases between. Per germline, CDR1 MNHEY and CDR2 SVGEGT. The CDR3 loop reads CASSPAPQGWSGYTF. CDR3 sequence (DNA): TGTGCCAGCAGCCCAGCACCGCAGGGTTGGAGCGGCTACACCTTC.

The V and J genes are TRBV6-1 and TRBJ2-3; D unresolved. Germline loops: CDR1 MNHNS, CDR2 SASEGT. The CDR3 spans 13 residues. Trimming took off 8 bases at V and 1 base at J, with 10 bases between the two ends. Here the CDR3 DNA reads TGTGCCAGCCGCTCAAGGGGCACAGATACGCAGTATTTT. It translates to CASRSRGTDTQYF.

CDR3 loop: CASSQYFGTNYEQYF. CDR3 sequence (DNA): TGTGCCAGCAGCCAATATTTCGGGACTAACTACGAGCAGTACTTC. The chain uses TRBV3-1 and TRBJ2-7, with TRBD2 matching over 7 bases. The germline gives CDR1 LGHDT, CDR2 YNNKEL (reference sequence). CDR3 size: 15 residues. J lost 3 bases, V lost 2 bases, and 7 bases had no gene match.

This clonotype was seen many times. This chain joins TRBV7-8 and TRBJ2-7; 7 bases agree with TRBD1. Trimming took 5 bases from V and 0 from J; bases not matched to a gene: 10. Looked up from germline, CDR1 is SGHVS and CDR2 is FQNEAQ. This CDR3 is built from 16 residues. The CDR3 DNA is TGTGCCAGCAGCCCGCCCCTCGGGACAGCCTCCTACGAGCAGTACTTC. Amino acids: CASSPPLGTASYEQYF.

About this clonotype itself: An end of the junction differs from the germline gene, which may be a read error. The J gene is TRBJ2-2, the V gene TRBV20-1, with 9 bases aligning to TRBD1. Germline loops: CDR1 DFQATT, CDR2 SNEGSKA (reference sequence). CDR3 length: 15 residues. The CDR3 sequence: CNARDPRQGAGELFF. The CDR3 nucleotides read TGCAATGCTAGAGACCCCCGACAGGGGGCCGGGGAGCTGTTTTTT.

CDR3 in DNA: TGTGCCAGCACCAATTTAACAGGGCCTTATGGGACCCAGTACTTC. The encoded protein is CASTNLTGPYGTQYF. The rearrangement links TRBV7-2 to TRBJ2-5; tentatively, D is TRBD1 (6 bases). Between the trimmed V and J ends, which lost 7 bases and 7 bases, there was a span of 22 bases. The germline gives CDR1 SGHTA, CDR2 FQGNSA. CDR3 size: 15 residues.

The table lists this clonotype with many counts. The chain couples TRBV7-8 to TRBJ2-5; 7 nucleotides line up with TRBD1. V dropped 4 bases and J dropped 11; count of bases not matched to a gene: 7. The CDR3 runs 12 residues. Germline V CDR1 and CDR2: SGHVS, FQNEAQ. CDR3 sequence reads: CASSWGQSMQYF. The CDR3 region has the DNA TGTGCCAGCAGCTGGGGACAGTCTATGCAGTACTTC. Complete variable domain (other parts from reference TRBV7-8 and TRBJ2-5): GAGVSQSPRYKVAKRGQDVALRCDPISGHVSLFWYQQALGQGPEFLTYFQNEAQLDKSGLPSDRFFAERPEGSVSTLKIQRTQQEDSAVYLCASSWGQSMQYFGPGTRLLVL.

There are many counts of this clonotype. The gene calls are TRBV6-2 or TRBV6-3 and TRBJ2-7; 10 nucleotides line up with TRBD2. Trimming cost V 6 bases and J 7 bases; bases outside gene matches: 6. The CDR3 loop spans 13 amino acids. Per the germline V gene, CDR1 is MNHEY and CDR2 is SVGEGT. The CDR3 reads CASRSGGAGEQYF. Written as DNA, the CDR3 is TGTGCCAGCAGAAGCGGGGGGGCCGGAGAGCAGTACTTC.

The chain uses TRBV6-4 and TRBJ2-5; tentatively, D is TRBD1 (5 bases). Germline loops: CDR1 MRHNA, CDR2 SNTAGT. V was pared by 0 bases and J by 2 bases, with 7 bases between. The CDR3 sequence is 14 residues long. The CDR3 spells CASSDSTDQETQYF. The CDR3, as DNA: TGTGCCAGCAGTGACTCGACAGATCAAGAGACCCAGTACTTC.

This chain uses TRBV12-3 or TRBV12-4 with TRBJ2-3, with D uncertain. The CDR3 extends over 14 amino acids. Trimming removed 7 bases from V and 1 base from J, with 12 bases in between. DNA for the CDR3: TGTGCCAGCATATCAGGAAAGGGCACAGATACGCAGTATTTT. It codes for CASISGKGTDTQYF.

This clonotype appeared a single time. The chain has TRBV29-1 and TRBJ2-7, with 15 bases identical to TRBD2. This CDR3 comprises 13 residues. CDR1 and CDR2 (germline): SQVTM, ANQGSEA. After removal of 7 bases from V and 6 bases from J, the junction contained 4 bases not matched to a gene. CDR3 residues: CSGGLAGGLEQYF. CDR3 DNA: TGCAGCGGCGGACTAGCGGGGGGGCTCGAGCAGTACTTC.

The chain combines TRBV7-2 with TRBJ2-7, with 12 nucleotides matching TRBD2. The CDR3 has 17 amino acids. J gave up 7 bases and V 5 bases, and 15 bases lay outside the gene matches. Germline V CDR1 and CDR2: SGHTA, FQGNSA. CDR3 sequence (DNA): TGTGCCAGCAGCACCCCTCTAGCGGGAGGGCCTATTTGGGAGCAGTACTTC. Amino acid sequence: CASSTPLAGGPIWEQYF.

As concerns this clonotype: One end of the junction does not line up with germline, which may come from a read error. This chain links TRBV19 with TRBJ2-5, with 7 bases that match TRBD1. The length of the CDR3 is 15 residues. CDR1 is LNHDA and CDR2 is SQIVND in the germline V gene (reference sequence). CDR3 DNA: TGTGCCAGTAGTATAATTCCAGGGGGACATGAGACCCAGAACTTC. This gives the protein CASSIIPGGHETQNF. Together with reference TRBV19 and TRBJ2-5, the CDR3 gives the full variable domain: DGGITQSPKYLFRKEGQNVTLSCEQNLNHDAMYWYRQDPGQGLRLIYYSQIVNDFQKGDIAEGYSVSREKKESFPLTVTSAQKNPTAFYLCASSIIPGGHETQNFGPGTRLLVL.

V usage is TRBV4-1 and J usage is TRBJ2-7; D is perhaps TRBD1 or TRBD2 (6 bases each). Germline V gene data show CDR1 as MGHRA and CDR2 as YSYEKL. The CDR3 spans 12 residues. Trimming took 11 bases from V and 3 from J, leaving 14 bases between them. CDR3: CASRGPVYEQYF. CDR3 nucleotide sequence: TGCGCCTCCCGGGGGCCAGTCTACGAGCAGTACTTC.

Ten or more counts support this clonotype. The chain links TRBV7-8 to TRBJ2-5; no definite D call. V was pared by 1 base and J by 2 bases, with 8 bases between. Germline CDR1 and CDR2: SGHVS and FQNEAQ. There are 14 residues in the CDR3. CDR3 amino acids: CASSLGGTQETQYF. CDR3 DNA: TGTGCCAGCAGCTTAGGGGGAACACAAGAGACCCAGTACTTC.

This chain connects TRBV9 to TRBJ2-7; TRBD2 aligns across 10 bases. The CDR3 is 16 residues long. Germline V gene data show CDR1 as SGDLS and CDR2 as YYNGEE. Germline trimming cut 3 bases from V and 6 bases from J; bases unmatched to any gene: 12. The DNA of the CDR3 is TGTGCCAGCAGCGCCGAACTACTAGCGGGACGCTCCGAGCAGTACTTC. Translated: CASSAELLAGRSEQYF.

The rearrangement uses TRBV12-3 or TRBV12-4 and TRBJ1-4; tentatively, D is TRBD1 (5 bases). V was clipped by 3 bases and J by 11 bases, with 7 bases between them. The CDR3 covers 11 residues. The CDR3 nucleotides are TGTGCCAGCAGTTTCGCAGGGAAACTGTTTTTT. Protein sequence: CASSFAGKLFF.

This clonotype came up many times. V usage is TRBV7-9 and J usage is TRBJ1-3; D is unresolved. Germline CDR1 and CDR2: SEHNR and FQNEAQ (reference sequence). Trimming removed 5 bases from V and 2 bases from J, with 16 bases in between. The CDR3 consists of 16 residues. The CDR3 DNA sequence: TGTGCCAGCAGCAGCCCTCCCCCTTTCACTGGAAACACCATATATTTT. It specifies CASSSPPPFTGNTIYF. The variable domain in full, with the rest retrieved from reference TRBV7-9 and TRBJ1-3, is DTGVSQNPRHKITKRGQNVTFRCDPISEHNRLYWYRQTLGQGPEFLTYFQNEAQLEKSRLLSDRFSAERPKGSFSTLEIQRTEQGDSAMYLCASSSPPPFTGNTIYFGEGSWLTVV.

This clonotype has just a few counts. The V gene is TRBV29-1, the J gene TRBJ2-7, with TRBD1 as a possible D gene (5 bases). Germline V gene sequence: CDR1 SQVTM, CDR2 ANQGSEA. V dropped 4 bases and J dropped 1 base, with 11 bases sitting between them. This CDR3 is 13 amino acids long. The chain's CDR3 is CSVVLGQSYEQYF. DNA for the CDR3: TGCAGCGTTGTGTTGGGGCAGTCCTACGAGCAGTACTTC.

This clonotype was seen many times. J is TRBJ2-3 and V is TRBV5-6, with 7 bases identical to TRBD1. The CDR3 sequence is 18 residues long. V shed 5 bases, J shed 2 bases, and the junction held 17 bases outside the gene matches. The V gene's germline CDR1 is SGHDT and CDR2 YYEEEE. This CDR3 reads CASRTDDRAFGFTDTQYF. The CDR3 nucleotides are TGTGCCAGCAGGACCGACGACAGGGCGTTTGGATTCACAGATACGCAGTATTTT.

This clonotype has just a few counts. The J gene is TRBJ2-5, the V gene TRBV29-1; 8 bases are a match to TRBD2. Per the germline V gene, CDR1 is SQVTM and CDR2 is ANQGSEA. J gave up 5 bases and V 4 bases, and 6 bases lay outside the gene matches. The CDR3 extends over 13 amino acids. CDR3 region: CSVAAGVHETQYF. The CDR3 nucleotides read TGCAGCGTTGCAGCGGGGGTCCATGAGACCCAGTACTTC. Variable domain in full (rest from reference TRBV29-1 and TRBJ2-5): SAVISQKPSRDICQRGTSLTIQCQVDSQVTMMFWYRQQPGQSLTLIATANQGSEATYESGFVIDKFPISRPNLTFSTLTVSNMSPEDSSIYLCSVAAGVHETQYFGPGTRLLVL.

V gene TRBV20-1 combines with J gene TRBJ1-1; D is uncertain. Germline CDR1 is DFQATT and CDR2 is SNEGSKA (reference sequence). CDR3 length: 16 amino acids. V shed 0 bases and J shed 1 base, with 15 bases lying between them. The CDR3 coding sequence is TGCAGTGCTAGAGATAAAGACACCGTTTCGAACACTGAAGCTTTCTTT. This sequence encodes CSARDKDTVSNTEAFF.

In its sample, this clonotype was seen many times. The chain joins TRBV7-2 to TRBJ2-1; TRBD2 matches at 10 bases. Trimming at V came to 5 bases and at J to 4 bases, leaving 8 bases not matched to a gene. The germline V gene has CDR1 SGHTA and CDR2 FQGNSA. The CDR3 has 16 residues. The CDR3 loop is CASSPLAGATYNEQFF. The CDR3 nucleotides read TGTGCCAGCAGCCCCCTAGCGGGGGCTACATACAATGAGCAGTTCTTC.

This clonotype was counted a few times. CDR3 in DNA: TGTGCCAGCGCACTGAGGACAGCCCATAATTCACCCCTCCACTTT. The encoded protein is CASALRTAHNSPLHF. This chain uses TRBV28 with TRBJ1-6; a weak D match, TRBD1 (6 bases). The CDR3 is 15 amino acids. The V gene lost 8 bases and the J gene lost 5 bases, with 16 bases spanning the gap. The germline V gene has CDR1 MDHEN and CDR2 SYDVKM.

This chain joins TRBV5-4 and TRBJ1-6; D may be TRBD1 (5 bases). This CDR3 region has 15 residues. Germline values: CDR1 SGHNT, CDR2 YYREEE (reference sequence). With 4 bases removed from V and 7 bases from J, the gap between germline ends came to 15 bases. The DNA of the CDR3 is TGTGCCAGCAGCCAAAAGTCCACAGGAAATTCACCCCTCCACTTT. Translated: CASSQKSTGNSPLHF.